This T cell receptor (beta chain) is from a study of blood T cell repertoires in COVID-19. CDR3 size: 15 residues. Germline-derived CDR1 and CDR2 are LGHNA and YNFKEQ. The V end lost 0 bases, the J end lost 3 bases, and 11 bases lay between the germline ends. This clone appeared once. Sequencing was performed with immunoSEQ multiplex PCR; in TCRdb, only in-frame clones are kept and a portion is missing. The sample lists about 110,000 clones, around nine tenths occurring once. This chain uses TRBV4-2 with TRBJ1-2; D gene unclear. The sequencing input was peripheral blood. This TCR came from a woman in her forties or fifties with acute or convalescent COVID-19. The CDR3 spells CASSQDRGGYYGYTF. Here the CDR3 DNA reads TGTGCCAGCAGCCAAGATCGAGGAGGGTACTATGGCTACACCTTC.